Sequencing of this T cell receptor (beta chain) was carried out in a study of blood T cell repertoires in COVID-19. Study details: The cDNA or gDNA used as material had been derived from T cells, B-cell-depleted T cells, or PBMCs.

The CDR3 consists of 16 residues. The V end was cut by 1 base, the J end by 0 bases, with 9 bases between. Germline CDR1 is LNHDA and CDR2 is SQIVND (reference sequence). Source study methods: Counts of nucleated cells, estimated from reference gene primer amplification, were obtained. TCRdb keeps only in-frame clones here, not all; method: immunoSEQ multiplex PCR. D and trimming come from the DNA, and the V and J calls and clone size come from that table. The sample holds under 95,000 clones, approximately 80% seen once. This clonotype was obtained from an elderly woman with active or convalescent COVID-19. The chain has TRBV19 and TRBJ1-4; D is uncertain. The material sequenced was peripheral blood. CDR3 sequence (DNA): TGTGCCAGTAGTATAGGGAGGAGAGCAACTAATGAAAAACTGTTTTTT. Its protein product is CASSIGRRATNEKLFF.